The next 17 T cell receptor beta chains were all read from a single sample in a study of OX40 agonist ivuxolimab in advanced cancers. Profiled with immunoSEQ multiplex PCR; TCRdb holds only in-frame clones, not every one. The sample yields more than 45,000 clones, roughly nine tenths seen once. This material consisted of CD4+ or CD8+ T cells sorted from blood, taken in a trial of the OX40 agonist ivuxolimab. These receptors came from an adult with an advanced solid tumor such as melanoma, head and neck, liver or kidney cancer.

This chain connects TRBV13 to TRBJ1-1, with 8 bases aligning to TRBD1. The CDR3 covers 14 residues. Per germline, CDR1 PRHDT and CDR2 FYEKMQ (reference sequence). The junction had 2 bases not matched to a gene; V was cut back by 5 bases and J by 0 bases. CDR3 loop: CASSQGQVNTEAFF. The CDR3 bases are TGTGCCAGCAGCCAGGGACAGGTGAACACTGAAGCTTTCTTT.

The genes are TRBV28 and TRBJ2-5; TRBD1 is a possible D gene (6 bases). Germline V gene lookup returns CDR1 MDHEN and CDR2 SYDVKM. Trimming cost V 5 bases and J 1 base, with 20 bases left between them. CDR3 size: 17 residues. The CDR3 DNA is TGTGCCAGCAGTACTAGGATCAGGGGACGGTCCCAAGAGACCCAGTACTTC. Amino acids: CASSTRIRGRSQETQYF.

The genes are TRBV2 and TRBJ2-7, with D unresolved. This CDR3 is 15 amino acids long. V shed 5 bases and J shed 0 bases, with 14 bases lying between them. CDR1 and CDR2 from the germline V gene are SNHLY and FYNNEI. The CDR3 DNA follows: TGTGCCAGCAGTCCCACCCCGAAGAGCTCCTACGAGCAGTACTTC. It is translated as CASSPTPKSSYEQYF.

The chain has TRBV27 and TRBJ1-1, with 8 bases identical to TRBD1. This CDR3 has 14 amino acids. V shed 3 bases and J 5 bases; nucleotides not matched to a gene: 5. CDR1 and CDR2 (germline): MNHEY, SMNVEV (reference sequence). Here the CDR3 reads CASSFQGALTEAFF. The DNA of the CDR3 is TGTGCCAGCAGTTTTCAGGGGGCGCTTACTGAAGCTTTCTTT.

The V call is TRBV27, the J call TRBJ2-7, with 10 bases fitting TRBD2. J gave up 0 bases and V 8 bases, and 13 bases lay outside the gene matches. Per germline, CDR1 MNHEY and CDR2 SMNVEV (reference sequence). The CDR3 is made up of 17 amino acids. The CDR3 loop reads CASGTSRTSGFSYEQYF. CDR3 in DNA: TGTGCCAGCGGAACCTCCCGGACTAGCGGATTCTCCTACGAGCAGTACTTC.

The V and J genes are TRBV5-4 and TRBJ1-2, with a weak D call TRBD1 (6 bases). CDR3 length equals 16 residues. V was pared by 1 base and J by 6 bases, with 19 bases between. Germline V CDR1 and CDR2: SGHNT, YYREEE (reference sequence). CDR3 nucleotide sequence: TGTGCCAGCAGCTTGAGAGGTCAGGGAGGGGGAGATGGCTACACCTTC. It yields the protein CASSLRGQGGGDGYTF.

The chain employs TRBV2 and TRBJ2-5; D is unclear. The CDR3 runs to 16 residues. Trimming removed 1 base from V and 2 bases from J, with 14 bases in between. Germline CDR1 reads SNHLY; CDR2 reads FYNNEI. This chain's CDR3 is CASSEGVPPGQETQYF. The DNA of the CDR3 is TGTGCCAGCAGTGAAGGTGTCCCACCCGGACAAGAGACCCAGTACTTC.

The genes are TRBV5-1 and TRBJ2-3, with D perhaps TRBD2 (6 bases). This CDR3 contains 18 residues. Trimming stripped 5 bases from V and 0 bases from J, with 22 bases between. Germline V CDR1 and CDR2: SGHRS, YFSETQ. The CDR3 here is CASRGLGRTGGSTDTQYF. CDR3 nucleotides: TGCGCCAGCAGAGGTCTAGGGAGGACCGGGGGAAGCACAGATACGCAGTATTTT.

The chain combines TRBV28 with TRBJ2-7, with D possibly matching TRBD2 (5 bases). The CDR3 runs to 11 residues. The V and J ends lost 3 bases and 5 bases respectively, with 5 bases between them. CDR1 is MDHEN and CDR2 is SYDVKM in the germline V gene. DNA for the CDR3: TGTGCCAGCAGTTTGGGAGACGAGCAGTACTTC. It encodes CASSLGDEQYF.

The V and J genes are TRBV4-2 and TRBJ2-6, with 7 bases fitting TRBD1. V lost 7 bases, J lost 0 bases, and 9 bases stayed unmatched. This CDR3 has 17 amino acids. Germline CDR1 LGHNA, CDR2 YNFKEQ. CDR3 in DNA: TGTGCCAGCACCAGTGGACAGGATAGCTCTGGGGCCAACGTCCTGACTTTC. Its protein product is CASTSGQDSSGANVLTF.

This rearrangement joins TRBV28 to TRBJ2-5; 7 nucleotides line up with TRBD1. CDR1 and CDR2 (germline): MDHEN, SYDVKM. The CDR3 is 14 amino acids. V shed 6 bases and J 3 bases; nucleotides not matched to a gene: 7. The CDR3 nucleotides are TGTGCCAGCAGGAAACACGGACAGGAAGAGACCCAGTACTTC. Translation: CASRKHGQEETQYF.

The rearrangement uses TRBV27 and TRBJ2-7; 7 nucleotides agree with TRBD2. V shed 5 bases and J 0 bases; nucleotides not matched to a gene: 7. Per the germline V gene, CDR1 is MNHEY and CDR2 is SMNVEV (reference sequence). CDR3 length: 15 residues. CDR3 bases: TGTGCCAGCAGTCCACGGGGCGGGAGCTCCTACGAGCAGTACTTC. Protein: CASSPRGGSSYEQYF.

The gene calls are TRBV19 and TRBJ2-7; no firm D call. The CDR3 sequence is 12 residues long. Germline loops: CDR1 LNHDA, CDR2 SQIVND (reference sequence). Trimming pared 5 bases from V and 2 bases from J, leaving 7 bases between. CDR3 nucleotides: TGTGCCAGTAGTCCGGACCCCTACGAGCAGTACTTC. Its protein product is CASSPDPYEQYF. The full variable domain, completed using reference TRBV19 and TRBJ2-7, is DGGITQSPKYLFRKEGQNVTLSCEQNLNHDAMYWYRQDPGQGLRLIYYSQIVNDFQKGDIAEGYSVSREKKESFPLTVTSAQKNPTAFYLCASSPDPYEQYFGPGTRLTVT.

The chain carries TRBV28 and TRBJ2-7; 8 bases map to TRBD1. CDR1 is MDHEN and CDR2 is SYDVKM in the germline V gene. V lost 8 bases, J lost 0 bases, and 6 bases stayed unmatched. CDR3 length: 14 residues. The CDR3 protein is CASRGQASSYEQYF. In DNA form, the CDR3 reads TGTGCCAGCCGGGGACAGGCGAGCTCCTACGAGCAGTACTTC.

The V call is TRBV6-5, the J call TRBJ2-3; 7 bases are a match to TRBD1. This CDR3 comprises 15 residues. CDR1 and CDR2 from the germline V gene are MNHEY and SVGAGI. The V gene end was trimmed by 4 bases and the J gene end by 1 base; junction bases not matched to a gene: 5. Here the CDR3 DNA reads TGTGCCAGCAGTTGGCGGACAGGTGGCACAGATACGCAGTATTTT. Translating gives CASSWRTGGTDTQYF.

V is TRBV19 and J is TRBJ2-6; perhaps TRBD1 as D (6 bases). The V gene lost 3 bases and the J gene lost 0 bases, with 18 bases spanning the gap. Germline loops: CDR1 LNHDA, CDR2 SQIVND (reference sequence). The CDR3 runs to 19 residues. CDR3 region: CASSIGVWGLSSGANVLTF. Here the CDR3 DNA reads TGTGCCAGTAGTATCGGAGTATGGGGGCTTTCCTCTGGGGCCAACGTCCTGACTTTC.

The V and J genes are TRBV28 and TRBJ1-1, with 8 nucleotides matching TRBD1. V dropped 8 bases and J dropped 3; count of bases not matched to a gene: 8. CDR3 length: 14 residues. Germline loops: CDR1 MDHEN, CDR2 SYDVKM. The CDR3 reads CASGQDRADTEAFF. CDR3 DNA sequence: TGTGCCAGCGGCCAGGACAGGGCGGACACTGAAGCTTTCTTT.